This T cell receptor beta chain was captured by sequencing in a study of blood T cell repertoires in COVID-19. Across the whole study: Sites across the United States, Italy and Spain contributed samples from acute and convalescent COVID-19. From T cells, B-cell-depleted T cells, or PBMCs came the material, which was cDNA or gDNA.

Authors' analysis steps: Reference gene primer amplification gave nucleated cell count estimates. Only in-frame clones appear in the TCRdb table, and some are missing; sequencing was by immunoSEQ multiplex PCR. The DNA gave D and trimming, while V, J and clone size come from that table. This sample has under 200,000 clones, with 87% found just once. The germline V gene encodes CDR1 MNHNS and CDR2 SASEGT. CDR3 length equals 14 residues. V dropped 1 base and J dropped 4; count of bases not matched to a gene: 2. Specimen: peripheral blood. This clonotype originated in an older woman who had recovered from COVID-19. This rearrangement joins TRBV6-1 to TRBJ1-2, with 8 bases identical to TRBD1. CDR3 DNA: TGTGCCAGCAGTGAAGGACAGGGGCGCTATGGCTACACCTTC. Translated: CASSEGQGRYGYTF.